The clone carrying this T cell receptor (beta chain) was counted at least ten times. TCR beta libraries were made by quantitative 5'-RACE with molecular barcodes. TCRdb ran MiXCR on the 5' RACE reads and lists one entry per CDR3 protein. The profile shows some 250,000 distinct CDR3 sequences, 8.6% of them singletons. Trimming shortened V by 2 bases and J by 4 bases, and 8 bases separated the two germline ends. The CDR3 runs 13 residues. Germline CDR1 is MNHEY and CDR2 is SVGEGT. The data were obtained in a study of CD8 T cells in ankylosing spondylitis. The V and J genes are TRBV6-2 or TRBV6-3 and TRBJ2-5; D unresolved. The receptor was isolated from a male donor with ankylosing spondylitis or in good health (not recorded which). Sequencing used blood, either unsorted or a sorted T cell fraction (not recorded which). For the CDR3, the DNA is TGTGCCAGCAGTTACGCCCCTGCAGAGACCCAGTACTTC. It translates to CASSYAPAETQYF.